A single sample gave rise to the 25 T cell receptor beta chains below, sequenced in a study of CD8+ T cells in alopecia areata. TCR sequencing used cDNA made by reverse transcription of extracted RNA. Some clones are missing from TCRdb's copy, which holds only in-frame ones; the method was immunoSEQ multiplex PCR. The sample carries 7,900 or so clones, 55% recorded once. Peripheral blood, together with lesional scalp punch biopsies, was collected from alopecia areata patients. The input for sequencing was skin, taken at week 0. Source of these receptors: a human donor with alopecia areata.

The V call is TRBV5-4, the J call TRBJ1-2; D gene uncertain. There are 16 residues in the CDR3. In germline, CDR1 is SGHNT, CDR2 YYREEE (reference sequence). Trimming shortened V by 0 bases and J by 0 bases, and 12 bases separated the two germline ends. CDR3 in DNA: TGTGCCAGCAGCTTGGCGGGAGGGAACTCTAACTATGGCTACACCTTC. It translates to CASSLAGGNSNYGYTF.

The chain has TRBV28 and TRBJ2-1, with a weak D call TRBD1 (6 bases). This CDR3 region has 15 residues. Trimming pared 5 bases from V and 3 bases from J, leaving 14 bases between. Germline V gene sequence: CDR1 MDHEN, CDR2 SYDVKM. Here the CDR3 reads CASSAGTRSYNEQFF. The CDR3 coding sequence is TGTGCCAGCAGTGCCGGGACACGGAGCTACAATGAGCAGTTCTTC.

V gene TRBV28 combines with J gene TRBJ2-7; perhaps TRBD1 as D (5 bases). V was pared by 3 bases and J by 4 bases, with 19 bases between. The germline CDR1 and CDR2 sequences are MDHEN and SYDVKM. This CDR3 is 16 amino acids long. CDR3: CASSLLGDRRFYEQYF. The CDR3 DNA sequence: TGTGCCAGCAGTTTGTTAGGGGATAGGCGCTTTTACGAGCAGTACTTC.

This rearrangement joins TRBV12-5 to TRBJ2-1, with 12 bases that match TRBD2. The CDR3 is 17 amino acids. Germline CDR1 LGHNT, CDR2 FRNRAP. V lost 2 bases to trimming and J lost 0 bases; unmatched junction nucleotides: 2. The CDR3 region has the DNA TGTGCTAGTGGTTTGACTAGCGGGAGGAGCTCCTACAATGAGCAGTTCTTC. Amino acids: CASGLTSGRSSYNEQFF.

In regard to this clone: One end of the junction fails to match germline, which may point to a read error. The rearrangement uses TRBV11-1 and TRBJ1-2; D gene unclear. This CDR3 contains 13 residues. CDR1 SGHAT and CDR2 FQDESV come from the germline V gene (reference sequence). CDR3 loop: CASSPLGYYGYTF. In nucleotides, the CDR3 is TGTGCCAGCAGCCCGTTAGGATACTACGGCTACACCTTC. The full variable domain, with the rest looked up from reference TRBV11-1 and TRBJ1-2, is EAEVAQSPRYKITEKSQAVAFWCDPISGHATLYWYRQILGQGPELLVQFQDESVVDDSQLPKDRFSAERLKGVDSTLKIQPAELGDSAMYLCASSPLGYYGYTFGSGTRLTVV.

The sample holds one count of this clone. A far larger clone is one nucleotide away, so this likely arose from a read error. The J gene is TRBJ2-1, the V gene TRBV6-1; TRBD2 matches at 14 bases. Germline V gene lookup returns CDR1 MNHNS and CDR2 SASEGT. The V segment lost 8 bases and the J segment 8 bases; nucleotides outside the gene matches: 8. CDR3 length: 15 residues. CDR3 coding DNA: TGTGCCAGCGAGGGACTAGCGGGAGTGGGCCATGAGCAGTTCTTC. It translates to CASEGLAGVGHEQFF.

J is TRBJ1-5 and V is TRBV19; 7 nucleotides align to TRBD1. Germline trimming cut 6 bases from V and 6 bases from J; bases unmatched to any gene: 8. CDR1 is LNHDA, CDR2 SQIVND, per germline (reference sequence). The length of the CDR3 is 14 residues. The CDR3 loop reads CASSPTGEVQPQHF. CDR3 nucleotide sequence: TGTGCCAGTAGCCCAACAGGGGAGGTTCAGCCCCAGCATTTT.

This chain links TRBV20-1 with TRBJ2-3, with D uncertain. V lost 8 bases to trimming and J lost 5 bases, with 11 bases between them. This CDR3 comprises 11 residues. The V gene's germline CDR1 is DFQATT and CDR2 SNEGSKA (reference sequence). Here the CDR3 DNA reads TGCAGTACCCCGGGTTTAGATACGCAGTATTTT. It translates to CSTPGLDTQYF.

This rearrangement joins TRBV13 to TRBJ2-3, with 7 positions matching TRBD1. The germline CDR1 and CDR2 sequences are PRHDT and FYEKMQ (reference sequence). V shed 8 bases and J 4 bases; nucleotides not matched to a gene: 9. CDR3 size: 14 residues. CDR3 sequence reads: CASSDRAQADTQYF. In nucleotides, the CDR3 is TGTGCCAGCTCAGACAGGGCTCAAGCAGATACGCAGTATTTT.

The genes are TRBV7-2 and TRBJ2-7; 10 nucleotides match TRBD1. Germline V gene data show CDR1 as SGHTA and CDR2 as FQGNSA. The CDR3 consists of 13 residues. The junction had 4 bases not matched to a gene; V was cut back by 5 bases and J by 6 bases. The CDR3 DNA follows: TGTGCCAGCAGCCCAGGACAGGGGGTCGAGCAGTACTTC. Amino acids: CASSPGQGVEQYF. Variable domain in full (rest from reference TRBV7-2 and TRBJ2-7): GAGVSQSPSNKVTEKGKDVELRCDPISGHTALYWYRQSLGQGLEFLIYFQGNSAPDKSGLPSDRFSAERTGGSVSTLTIQRTQQEDSAVYLCASSPGQGVEQYFGPGTRLTVT.

The V and J genes are TRBV27 and TRBJ1-2; D is possibly TRBD1 (6 bases). This CDR3 has 14 amino acids. Germline values: CDR1 MNHEY, CDR2 SMNVEV (reference sequence). Trimming cost V 5 bases and J 4 bases, with 14 bases left between them. CDR3 nucleotides: TGTGCCAGCAGTCCAGGGACAACCCTCTATGGCTACACCTTC. It encodes CASSPGTTLYGYTF.

The CDR3 coding sequence is TGTGCCAGCAGCTTATACAGGGAGGGGACTGAAGCTTTCTTT. It is translated as CASSLYREGTEAFF. The J gene is TRBJ1-1, the V gene TRBV14; D may be TRBD1 (6 bases). Germline V gene sequence: CDR1 SGHDN, CDR2 FVKESK. V dropped 5 bases and J dropped 5 bases, with 15 bases sitting between them. This CDR3 has 14 amino acids.

This clone was seen only once. The J gene is TRBJ2-7, the V gene TRBV6-5; D might be TRBD1 (6 bases). CDR3 length: 15 amino acids. The V gene lost 0 bases and the J gene lost 2 bases, with 11 bases spanning the gap. Per the germline V gene, CDR1 is MNHEY and CDR2 is SVGAGI. The CDR3 region is CASSYSRDIAYEQYF. For the CDR3, the DNA is TGTGCCAGCAGTTACTCCAGGGACATAGCCTACGAGCAGTACTTC.

The rearrangement joins TRBV6-5 to TRBJ2-1; 8 nucleotides match TRBD2. The germline V gene has CDR1 MNHEY and CDR2 SVGAGI. CDR3 length equals 14 residues. The ends lost 6 bases at V and 3 bases at J; junction bases unmatched: 4. The CDR3 nucleotides are TGTGCCAGCAGGCCGGGACTAGTCTACAATGAGCAGTTCTTC. It is translated as CASRPGLVYNEQFF.

This chain links TRBV6-4 with TRBJ2-3; no clear D. The V and J ends lost 3 bases and 11 bases respectively, with 15 bases between them. The germline V gene encodes CDR1 MRHNA and CDR2 SNTAGT. The CDR3 is 13 amino acids. The CDR3 reads CASSEAQHFVQYF. In DNA form, the CDR3 reads TGTGCCAGCAGTGAGGCCCAGCACTTTGTGCAGTATTTT.

In DNA form, the CDR3 reads TGTGCCAGCAGCCTAACCAGGGAATTGACTAATGAAAAACTGTTTTTT. Translated: CASSLTRELTNEKLFF. The J gene is TRBJ1-4, the V gene TRBV7-9, with a weak D call TRBD1 (5 bases). The ends were cut back, 5 bases at V and 2 bases at J, with 15 bases in the middle. This CDR3 has 16 residues. CDR1 SEHNR and CDR2 FQNEAQ come from the germline V gene (reference sequence).

This clone was seen more than once but under ten times. This rearrangement joins TRBV6-1 to TRBJ2-7; D might be TRBD1 (6 bases). This CDR3 spans 13 amino acids. Trimming cost V 5 bases and J 7 bases, with 15 bases left between them. The germline CDR1 and CDR2 sequences are MNHNS and SASEGT. Written as DNA, the CDR3 is TGTGCCAGCAGTCTCCGGGACACCCTTGAGCAGTACTTC. It is translated as CASSLRDTLEQYF.

This clone appeared a few times. This chain uses TRBV29-1 with TRBJ1-1, with D unclear. This CDR3 contains 13 residues. Per the germline V gene, CDR1 is SQVTM and CDR2 is ANQGSEA. The V end was cut by 3 bases, the J end by 2 bases, with 10 bases between. The CDR3 DNA is TGCAGCGTTGAGAAGGGAGTTAACACTGAAGCTTTCTTT. Protein sequence: CSVEKGVNTEAFF. Complete variable domain (other parts from reference TRBV29-1 and TRBJ1-1): SAVISQKPSRDICQRGTSLTIQCQVDSQVTMMFWYRQQPGQSLTLIATANQGSEATYESGFVIDKFPISRPNLTFSTLTVSNMSPEDSSIYLCSVEKGVNTEAFFGQGTRLTVV.

V is TRBV7-8 and J is TRBJ2-3; no clear D. This CDR3 is 15 amino acids long. The V end lost 3 bases, the J end lost 0 bases, and 10 bases lay between the germline ends. Per germline, CDR1 SGHVS and CDR2 FQNEAQ. DNA for the CDR3: TGTGCCAGCAGCTTCCGGATGGACAGCACAGATACGCAGTATTTT. Its protein is CASSFRMDSTDTQYF.

The chain combines TRBV19 with TRBJ1-1, with 8 bases lining up with TRBD1. This CDR3 has 17 residues. V lost 4 bases to trimming and J lost 0 bases; unmatched junction nucleotides: 10. CDR1 is LNHDA and CDR2 is SQIVND in the germline V gene (reference sequence). The CDR3 sequence: CASSTSTGGWVNTEAFF. The CDR3 DNA is TGTGCCAGTAGTACTTCAACAGGGGGTTGGGTGAACACTGAAGCTTTCTTT.

V and J are TRBV5-1 and TRBJ2-7; tentatively, D is TRBD1 (6 bases). Germline CDR1 and CDR2: SGHRS and YFSETQ. Trimming cost V 2 bases and J 4 bases, with 25 bases left between them. This CDR3 has 18 amino acids. CDR3: CASSFTTLGAEYGYEQYF. Here the CDR3 DNA reads TGCGCCAGCAGCTTCACCACACTGGGGGCAGAGTATGGGTACGAGCAGTACTTC.

The rearrangement links TRBV18 to TRBJ2-7, with a weak D call TRBD2 (7 bases). V was pared by 5 bases and J by 0 bases, with 14 bases between. The CDR3 consists of 15 residues. CDR1 and CDR2 (germline): KGHSH, LQKENI. CDR3 DNA: TGTGCCAGCTCATCTGGGGGGGCCGTCTCCTACGAGCAGTACTTC. It yields the protein CASSSGGAVSYEQYF.

This clone was recorded a few times. The rearrangement joins TRBV30 to TRBJ2-5; possible D gene TRBD2, 6 bases. There are 15 residues in the CDR3. Germline CDR1 reads GTSNPN; CDR2 reads SVGIG (reference sequence). V was cut by 3 bases and J by 2 bases, with 16 bases left in between. The CDR3 DNA is TGTGCCTGGAGGACCATCGGAGGGATTCAAGAGACCCAGTACTTC. Amino acids: CAWRTIGGIQETQYF.

V gene TRBV27 combines with J gene TRBJ2-3, with D possibly being TRBD1 or TRBD2 (6 bases each). This CDR3 contains 18 residues. Germline CDR1 MNHEY, CDR2 SMNVEV (reference sequence). V was pared by 8 bases and J by 3 bases, with 27 bases between. CDR3: CASGRGGRDRDPTDTQYF. As DNA, the CDR3 is TGTGCCAGCGGCCGTGGGGGGCGAGACCGGGACCCGACAGATACGCAGTATTTT.

Only a few counts were recorded for this clone. This sample includes further DNA sequences coding for the same CDR3. This chain uses TRBV7-2 with TRBJ2-7; 11 bases align to TRBD2. The V gene's germline CDR1 is SGHTA and CDR2 FQGNSA. The V segment lost 3 bases and the J segment 3 bases; nucleotides outside the gene matches: 1. This CDR3 has 14 residues. The CDR3: CASSLTSGNYEQYF. The CDR3 DNA follows: TGTGCCAGCAGCTTGACTAGCGGGAACTACGAGCAGTACTTC.